The source of this TCR beta chain is a study of blood T cell repertoires in COVID-19 (dated by TCRdb to about 2020). About the study as a whole: The collaborator samples originated in the United States, Italy and Spain and spanned the acute and convalescent phases of COVID-19. The material from the prospective study consisted of cDNA or gDNA derived from T cells, B-cell-depleted T cells, or PBMCs. Deeply sampled blood TCRbeta repertoires from subjects exposed to, actively infected with, or recovered from COVID-19 were included in the dataset. The repertoires were released in a freely available public database meant as a resource for research on the immune response to SARS-CoV-2. Samples were obtained from the ongoing ImmuneRACE study (first 160 participants) and from about 1,300 subjects provided by 6 global collaborators. Nearly every sample came with metadata listing a de-identified subject ID, COVID-19 status, age in years and sex. Where HLA class I and class II types were available, the types were taken from metadata supplied by the sample provider, not from assay-based typing. On the study overall, not on this receptor specifically: How much clinical and demographic metadata was included differed by source and by participant, and the metadata was provided uncurated.

Participants in the prospective study were enrolled through a virtual design, were aged roughly 18 to 90 years, and lived in under 25 United States geographic areas. In the prospective study, participants were assigned to cohorts based on the clinical history participants reported in a screening survey and a study questionnaire. Exposed participants were defined as having been in contact with someone with a PCR-confirmed or clinician-diagnosed COVID-19 case within 2 weeks of study entry. Each participant in the prospective study had whole blood, serum and a nasopharyngeal or oropharyngeal swab collected by mobile phlebotomists. Over an approximately 2-month period, participants in the prospective study had the option of providing additional blood draws and questionnaires. Blood samples from the prospective study were shipped frozen or at room temperature prior to DNA extraction. The germline V gene (reference sequence) gives CDR1 as SGHNT and CDR2 as YYREEE. The V and J ends are trimmed by 8 bases and 2 bases, leaving 19 bases between them. The CDR3 holds 15 amino acids from the cysteine to the phenylalanine. Of the read, only the CDR3 DNA is kept; its 45 bases are in frame from base 1.

The immunoSEQ Assay, a bias-controlled multiplex PCR, was used to amplify TCRbeta CDR3 regions from genomic DNA. The published analysis was carried out like this. The number of nucleated cells in each sample was estimated by amplification of reference gene primers within the assay. To quantify the absolute abundance of each unique TCRbeta CDR3 rearrangement, sequence reads were collapsed and filtered. For each sample, productive Simpson clonality was calculated as the square root of Simpson's diversity index over productive rearrangements. TCRdb retrieved this table from immuneACCESS and kept in-frame rearrangements only. Not all clones are present; in checked studies, unresolved V genes account for under half, and no reason is known for the remainder. V and J calls and clone size follow that table, whereas D and trimming were derived from the DNA. The sample table shows roughly 190,000 clones, and around 83% are seen once. Clones ranked in the top ten supply 3% to 3.5% of the sample.

A remark on this clone: The antigen it binds to is not known. Base qualities are missing; no much larger clone stands one base away.

The chain joins TRBV5-4 to TRBJ1-2, with the D gene call left open. The sequence was obtained from a woman under 40 who had been exposed to COVID-19. The sequencing input was PBMCs or T cells enriched from blood (not recorded which). The CDR3 protein is CARPNPHSKNYGYTF. The sequenced DNA: TGTGCCAGGCCTAACCCCCACTCGAAGAACTATGGCTACACCTTC.